This T cell receptor (beta chain) was recorded in a study of T-cell memory formation after mild COVID-19. Study-wide findings and caveats: The finding that pre-infection memory included some responding clones suggested that cross-reactive memory joined.

TCRdb itself ran the 5' RACE reads through MiXCR, one entry per CDR3 protein. Altogether 400,000 to 500,000 distinct CDR3 sequences are present, roughly 18% being singletons, with the ten largest covering around a fifth. Germline lookup yields CDR1 DFQATT and CDR2 SNEGSKA (reference sequence). The CDR3 is made up of 15 amino acids. The V gene lost 6 bases and the J gene lost 8 bases, with 25 bases spanning the gap. Note on this clonotype: Its cognate antigen is unknown.

Sequencing was carried out using PBMCs or a T cell subset sorted from them (not recorded which). This rearrangement joins TRBV20-1 to TRBJ1-2; D is possibly TRBD1 (6 bases). The source is a man in his late teens or twenties who had mild COVID-19 (a few samples of this study predate the infection). Cell type and time point are not known. The CDR3 loop is CSAQDSTGPLGGYTF. The CDR3 nucleotides read TGCAGTGCCCAAGACTCGACAGGTCCCTTGGGAGGCTACACCTTC.